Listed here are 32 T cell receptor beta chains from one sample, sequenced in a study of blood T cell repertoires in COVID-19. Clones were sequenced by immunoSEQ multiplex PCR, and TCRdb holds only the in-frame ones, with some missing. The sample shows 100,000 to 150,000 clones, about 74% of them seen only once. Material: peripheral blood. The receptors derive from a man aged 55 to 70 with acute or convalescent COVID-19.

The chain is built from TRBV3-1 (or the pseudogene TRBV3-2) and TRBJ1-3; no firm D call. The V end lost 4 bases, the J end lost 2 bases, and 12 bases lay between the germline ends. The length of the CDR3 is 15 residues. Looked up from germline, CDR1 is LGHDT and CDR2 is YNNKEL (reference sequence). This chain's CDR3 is CASSPIRGTGNTIYF. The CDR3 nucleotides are TGTGCCAGCAGCCCAATTCGGGGTACTGGAAACACCATATATTTT.

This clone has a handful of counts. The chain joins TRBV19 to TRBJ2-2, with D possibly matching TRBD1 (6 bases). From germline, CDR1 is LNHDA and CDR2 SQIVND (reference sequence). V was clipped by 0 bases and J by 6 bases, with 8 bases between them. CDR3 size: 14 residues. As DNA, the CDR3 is TGTGCCAGTAGTATAGACAGGGGAGCCGGGGAGCTGTTTTTT. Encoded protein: CASSIDRGAGELFF. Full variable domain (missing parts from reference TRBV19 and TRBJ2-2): DGGITQSPKYLFRKEGQNVTLSCEQNLNHDAMYWYRQDPGQGLRLIYYSQIVNDFQKGDIAEGYSVSREKKESFPLTVTSAQKNPTAFYLCASSIDRGAGELFFGEGSRLTVL.

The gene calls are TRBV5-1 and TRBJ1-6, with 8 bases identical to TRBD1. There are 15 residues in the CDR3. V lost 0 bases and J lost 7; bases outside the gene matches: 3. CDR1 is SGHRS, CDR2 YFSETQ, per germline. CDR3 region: CASSLADRENSPLHF. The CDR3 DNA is TGCGCCAGCAGCTTGGCGGACAGGGAGAATTCACCCCTCCACTTT.

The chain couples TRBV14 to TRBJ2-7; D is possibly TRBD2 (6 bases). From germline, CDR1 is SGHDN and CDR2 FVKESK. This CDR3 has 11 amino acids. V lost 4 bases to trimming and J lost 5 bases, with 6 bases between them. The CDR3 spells CASSRGDEQYF. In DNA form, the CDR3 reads TGTGCCAGCAGCCGGGGGGACGAGCAGTACTTC. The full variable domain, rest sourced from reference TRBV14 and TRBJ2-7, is EAGVTQFPSHSVIEKGQTVTLRCDPISGHDNLYWYRRVMGKEIKFLLHFVKESKQDESGMPNNRFLAERTGGTYSTLKVQPAELEDSGVYFCASSRGDEQYFGPGTRLTVT.

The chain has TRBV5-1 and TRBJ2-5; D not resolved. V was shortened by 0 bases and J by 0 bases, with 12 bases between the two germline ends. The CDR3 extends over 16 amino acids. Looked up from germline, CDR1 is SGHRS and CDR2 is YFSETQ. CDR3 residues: CASSLGVDSYQETQYF. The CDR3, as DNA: TGCGCCAGCAGCTTGGGGGTAGACTCATACCAAGAGACCCAGTACTTC.

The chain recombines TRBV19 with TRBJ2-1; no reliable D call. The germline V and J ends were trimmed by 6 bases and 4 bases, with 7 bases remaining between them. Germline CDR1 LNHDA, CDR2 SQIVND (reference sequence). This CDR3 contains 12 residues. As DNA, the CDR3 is TGTGCCAGTAGGGTAGATTACAATGAGCAGTTCTTC. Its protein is CASRVDYNEQFF.

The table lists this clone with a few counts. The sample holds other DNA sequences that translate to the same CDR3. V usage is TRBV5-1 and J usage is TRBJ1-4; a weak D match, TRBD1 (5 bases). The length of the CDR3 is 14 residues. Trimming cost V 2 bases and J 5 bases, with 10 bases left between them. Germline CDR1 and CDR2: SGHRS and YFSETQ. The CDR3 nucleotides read TGCGCCAGCAGCTTACGGGGGGAGAATGAAAAACTGTTTTTT. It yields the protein CASSLRGENEKLFF.

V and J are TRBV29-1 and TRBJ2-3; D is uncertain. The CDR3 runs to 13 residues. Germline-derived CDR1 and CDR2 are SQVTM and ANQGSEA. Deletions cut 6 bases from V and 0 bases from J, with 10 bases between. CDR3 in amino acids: CSVFKQSTDTQYF. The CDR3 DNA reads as TGCAGCGTGTTTAAACAGAGCACAGATACGCAGTATTTT.

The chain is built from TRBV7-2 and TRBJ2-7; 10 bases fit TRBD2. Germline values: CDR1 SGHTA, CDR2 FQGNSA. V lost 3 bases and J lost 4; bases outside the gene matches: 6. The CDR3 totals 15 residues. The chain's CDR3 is CASSFPGLAMYEQYF. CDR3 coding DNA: TGTGCCAGCAGCTTCCCGGGACTAGCGATGTACGAGCAGTACTTC.

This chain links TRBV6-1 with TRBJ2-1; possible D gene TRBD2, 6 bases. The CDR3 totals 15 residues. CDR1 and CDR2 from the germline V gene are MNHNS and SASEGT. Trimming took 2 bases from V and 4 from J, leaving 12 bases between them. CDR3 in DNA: TGTGCCAGCAGTGAACAGTCGGGGGAATACAATGAGCAGTTCTTC. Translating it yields CASSEQSGEYNEQFF.

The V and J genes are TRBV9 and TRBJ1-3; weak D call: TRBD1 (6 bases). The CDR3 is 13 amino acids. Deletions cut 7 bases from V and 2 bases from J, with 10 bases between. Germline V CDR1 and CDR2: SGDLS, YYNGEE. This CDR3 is CASSRGTGNTIYF. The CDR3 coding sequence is TGTGCCAGCTCCAGGGGCACTGGAAACACCATATATTTT.

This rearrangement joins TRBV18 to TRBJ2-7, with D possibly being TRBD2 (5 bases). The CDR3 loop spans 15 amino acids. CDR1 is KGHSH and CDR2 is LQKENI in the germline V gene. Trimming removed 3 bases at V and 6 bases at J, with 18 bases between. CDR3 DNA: TGTGCCAGCTCACCGTCTTCAGCCCCCCGGGGCGAGCAGTACTTC. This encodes CASSPSSAPRGEQYF.

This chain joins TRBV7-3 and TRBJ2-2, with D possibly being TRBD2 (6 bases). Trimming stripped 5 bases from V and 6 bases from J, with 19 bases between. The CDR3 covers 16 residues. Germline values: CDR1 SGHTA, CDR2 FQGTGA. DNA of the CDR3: TGTGCCAGCAGCGTGATAGGTGGGGGGACCGCCGGGGAGCTGTTTTTT. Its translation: CASSVIGGGTAGELFF.

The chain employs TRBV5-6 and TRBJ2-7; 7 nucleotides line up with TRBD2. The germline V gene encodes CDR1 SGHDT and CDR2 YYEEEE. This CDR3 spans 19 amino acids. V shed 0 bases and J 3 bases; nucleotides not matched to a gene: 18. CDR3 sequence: CASSLGLGDLSGELYEQYF. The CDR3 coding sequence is TGTGCCAGCAGCTTGGGATTGGGGGACCTAAGCGGGGAACTCTACGAGCAGTACTTC.

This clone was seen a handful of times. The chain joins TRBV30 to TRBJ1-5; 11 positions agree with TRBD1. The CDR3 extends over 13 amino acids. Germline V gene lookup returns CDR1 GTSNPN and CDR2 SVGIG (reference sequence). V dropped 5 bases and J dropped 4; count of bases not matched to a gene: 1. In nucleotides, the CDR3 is TGTGCCTGGGGGACAGGGGGTAATCAGCCCCAGCATTTT. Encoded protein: CAWGTGGNQPQHF.

Written as DNA, the CDR3 is TGCGCCAGCAGGCCGGGACAGGGGATTGAAGCTTTCTTT. Translating gives CASRPGQGIEAFF. The chain is built from TRBV5-1 and TRBJ1-1; 10 nucleotides align to TRBD1. The trim removed 5 bases at V and 7 bases at J, leaving 5 bases unmatched. Per the germline V gene, CDR1 is SGHRS and CDR2 is YFSETQ. The length of the CDR3 is 13 residues.

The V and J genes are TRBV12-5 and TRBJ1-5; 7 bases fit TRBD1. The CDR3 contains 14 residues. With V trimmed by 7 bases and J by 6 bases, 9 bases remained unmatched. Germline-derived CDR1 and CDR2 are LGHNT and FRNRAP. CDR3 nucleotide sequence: TGTGCTAGTGCGCGGGACAGTTCGACTCAGCCCCAGCATTTT. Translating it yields CASARDSSTQPQHF.

The CDR3 sequence is CASSLGGRNTEAFF. In DNA form, the CDR3 reads TGTGCCAGCAGCTTGGGAGGGAGAAACACTGAAGCTTTCTTT. This rearrangement joins TRBV5-5 to TRBJ1-1; no firm D call. V lost 0 bases and J 2 bases, leaving 8 bases between the germline ends. Germline CDR1 reads SGHKS; CDR2 reads YYEKEE (reference sequence). The CDR3 is made up of 14 amino acids.

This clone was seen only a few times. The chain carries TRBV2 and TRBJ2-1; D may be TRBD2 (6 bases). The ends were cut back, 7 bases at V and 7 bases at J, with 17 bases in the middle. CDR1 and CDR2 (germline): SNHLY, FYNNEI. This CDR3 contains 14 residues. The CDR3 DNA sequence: TGTGCCAGCAACTCCGGGACTTCAATGAATGAGCAGTTCTTC. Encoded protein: CASNSGTSMNEQFF.

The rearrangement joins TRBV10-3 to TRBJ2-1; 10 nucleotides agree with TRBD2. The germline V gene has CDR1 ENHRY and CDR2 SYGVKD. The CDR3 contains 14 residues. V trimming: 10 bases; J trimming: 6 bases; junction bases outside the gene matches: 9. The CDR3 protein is CATLSGGATNEQFF. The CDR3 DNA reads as TGTGCCACATTAAGCGGGGGGGCCACCAATGAGCAGTTCTTC.

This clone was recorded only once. CDR3 protein: CASSQVSSGYTGELFF. The CDR3 DNA reads as TGTGCCAGCAGCCAAGTTTCCAGCGGGTACACCGGGGAGCTGTTTTTT. The V call is TRBV4-2, the J call TRBJ2-2, with D perhaps TRBD2 (6 bases). There are 16 residues in the CDR3. V gave up 1 base and J gave up 3 bases, with 12 bases separating them. Germline V gene lookup returns CDR1 LGHNA and CDR2 YNFKEQ.

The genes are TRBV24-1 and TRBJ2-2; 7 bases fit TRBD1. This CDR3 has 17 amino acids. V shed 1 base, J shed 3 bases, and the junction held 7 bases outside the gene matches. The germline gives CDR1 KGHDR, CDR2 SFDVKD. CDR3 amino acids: CATSDLPVRGHTGELFF. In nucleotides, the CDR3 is TGTGCCACCAGTGATTTACCCGTAAGGGGGCACACCGGGGAGCTGTTTTTT.

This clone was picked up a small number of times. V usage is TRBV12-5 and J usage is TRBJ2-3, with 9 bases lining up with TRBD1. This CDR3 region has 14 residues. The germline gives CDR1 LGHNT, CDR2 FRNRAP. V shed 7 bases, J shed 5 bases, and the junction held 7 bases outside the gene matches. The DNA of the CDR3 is TGTGCTAGTGCTCCGGGACAGGGAAAAGATACGCAGTATTTT. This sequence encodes CASAPGQGKDTQYF.

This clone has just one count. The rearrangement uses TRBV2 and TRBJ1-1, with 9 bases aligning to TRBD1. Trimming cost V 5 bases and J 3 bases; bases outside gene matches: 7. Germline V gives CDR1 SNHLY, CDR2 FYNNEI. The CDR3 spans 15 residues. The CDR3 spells CASSPARQGDTEAFF. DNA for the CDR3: TGTGCCAGCAGTCCTGCCCGACAGGGGGACACTGAAGCTTTCTTT.

The CDR3 here is CSVVEGNTEAFF. The CDR3 nucleotides read TGCAGCGTTGTGGAGGGAAACACTGAAGCTTTCTTT. This chain connects TRBV29-1 to TRBJ1-1; no clear D gene. CDR3 length: 12 residues. Germline CDR1 SQVTM, CDR2 ANQGSEA. V lost 4 bases to trimming and J lost 2 bases, with 8 bases between them. Drawing the rest from reference TRBV29-1 and TRBJ1-1, the complete variable domain is SAVISQKPSRDICQRGTSLTIQCQVDSQVTMMFWYRQQPGQSLTLIATANQGSEATYESGFVIDKFPISRPNLTFSTLTVSNMSPEDSSIYLCSVVEGNTEAFFGQGTRLTVV.

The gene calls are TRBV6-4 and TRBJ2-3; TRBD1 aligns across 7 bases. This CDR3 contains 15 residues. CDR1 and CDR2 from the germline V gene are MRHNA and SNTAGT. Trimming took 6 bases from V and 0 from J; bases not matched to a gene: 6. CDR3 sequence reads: CASSPGQSSTDTQYF. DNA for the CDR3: TGTGCCAGCAGCCCGGGACAGTCTAGCACAGATACGCAGTATTTT.

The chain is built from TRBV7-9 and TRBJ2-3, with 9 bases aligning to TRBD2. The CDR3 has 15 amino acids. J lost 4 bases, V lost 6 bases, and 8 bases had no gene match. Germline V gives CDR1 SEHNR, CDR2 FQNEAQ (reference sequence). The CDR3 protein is CASRPIAGAADTQYF. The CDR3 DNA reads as TGTGCCAGCAGACCTATAGCGGGGGCCGCAGATACGCAGTATTTT.

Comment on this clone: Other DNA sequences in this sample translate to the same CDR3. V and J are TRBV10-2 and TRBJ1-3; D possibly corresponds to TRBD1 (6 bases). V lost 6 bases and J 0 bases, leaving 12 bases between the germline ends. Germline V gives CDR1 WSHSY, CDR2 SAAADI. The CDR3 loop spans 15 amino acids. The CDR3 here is CASSEGQNSGNTIYF. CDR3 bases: TGCGCCAGCAGCGAAGGACAGAACTCTGGAAACACCATATATTTT.

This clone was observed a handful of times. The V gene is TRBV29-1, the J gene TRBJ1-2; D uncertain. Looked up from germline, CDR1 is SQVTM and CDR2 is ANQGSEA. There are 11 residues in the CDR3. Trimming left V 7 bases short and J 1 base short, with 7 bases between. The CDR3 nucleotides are TGCAGCGGCGGCAGTAACTATGGCTACACCTTC. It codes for CSGGSNYGYTF.

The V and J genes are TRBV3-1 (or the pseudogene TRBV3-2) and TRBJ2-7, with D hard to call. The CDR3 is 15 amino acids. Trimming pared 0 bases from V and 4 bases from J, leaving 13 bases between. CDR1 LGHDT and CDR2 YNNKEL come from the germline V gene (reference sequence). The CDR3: CASSQDPRNLYEQYF. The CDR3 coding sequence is TGTGCCAGCAGCCAAGATCCTCGTAATCTTTACGAGCAGTACTTC.

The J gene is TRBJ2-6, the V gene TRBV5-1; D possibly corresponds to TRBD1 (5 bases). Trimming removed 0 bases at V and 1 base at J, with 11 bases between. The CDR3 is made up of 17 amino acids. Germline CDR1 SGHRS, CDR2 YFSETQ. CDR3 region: CASSLVVSGSGANVLTF. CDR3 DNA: TGCGCCAGCAGCTTGGTAGTTTCAGGGTCTGGGGCCAACGTCCTGACTTTC.

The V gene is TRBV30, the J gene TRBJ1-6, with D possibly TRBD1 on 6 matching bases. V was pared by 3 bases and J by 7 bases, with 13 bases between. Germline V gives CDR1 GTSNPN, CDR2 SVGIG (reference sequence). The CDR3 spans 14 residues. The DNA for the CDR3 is TGTGCCTGGAGGCGACAGGTCCAGAATTCACCCCTCCACTTT. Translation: CAWRRQVQNSPLHF. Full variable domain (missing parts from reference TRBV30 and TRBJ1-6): SQTIHQWPATLVQPVGSPLSLECTVEGTSNPNLYWYRQAAGRGLQLLFYSVGIGQISSEVPQNLSASRPQDRQFILSSKKLLLSDSGFYLCAWRRQVQNSPLHFGNGTRLTVT.